These 22 T cell receptor beta chains were all obtained from the same sample, sequenced in a study of ipilimumab plus nivolumab after autologous stem cell transplantation. TCRdb keeps only in-frame clones here, not all; method: immunoSEQ multiplex PCR. The top ten hold approximately 0.88% of the sample, which has some 44,000 clones, roughly 84% seen once. The input for sequencing was PBMCs, taken in a trial of ipilimumab plus nivolumab as post-transplant consolidation. Every receptor here comes from a male donor with multiple myeloma.

The chain has TRBV27 and TRBJ2-7; 8 bases fit TRBD1. Germline CDR1 is MNHEY and CDR2 is SMNVEV (reference sequence). The CDR3 contains 16 residues. The junction had 7 bases not matched to a gene; V was cut back by 0 bases and J by 3 bases. The CDR3 loop is CASSLSAGTGFYEQYF. The CDR3 DNA follows: TGTGCCAGCAGTTTATCTGCCGGGACAGGATTCTACGAGCAGTACTTC.

The chain combines TRBV7-2 with TRBJ1-6; no firm D call. The germline V gene encodes CDR1 SGHTA and CDR2 FQGNSA. CDR3 length: 15 amino acids. Between the trimmed V and J ends, which lost 5 bases and 5 bases, there was a span of 13 bases. CDR3 nucleotides: TGTGCCAGCAGCCCCCCTAAGGGTAATAATTCACCCCTCCACTTT. The encoded protein is CASSPPKGNNSPLHF.

The chain uses TRBV10-2 and TRBJ2-7; 12 bases are shared with TRBD2. The V segment lost 0 bases and the J segment 1 base; nucleotides outside the gene matches: 1. The CDR3 totals 16 residues. Germline CDR1 reads WSHSY; CDR2 reads SAAADI. CDR3 nucleotide sequence: TGCGCCAGCAGTGAGTCCGGGACTAGCGGGTCCTACGAGCAGTACTTC. Encoded protein: CASSESGTSGSYEQYF.

This chain links TRBV19 with TRBJ2-1; 15 bases agree with TRBD2. CDR1 and CDR2 from the germline V gene are LNHDA and SQIVND (reference sequence). CDR3 length: 18 residues. J lost 1 base, V lost 4 bases, and 5 bases had no gene match. The CDR3 sequence is CASSTGTSGGNSYNEQFF. CDR3 DNA: TGTGCCAGTAGTACCGGGACTAGCGGGGGGAATTCCTACAATGAGCAGTTCTTC.

Details on this clone: Relative to the germline gene, one junction end is altered; a read error may explain this. The gene calls are TRBV7-8 and TRBJ1-3; TRBD1 matches at 7 bases. From germline, CDR1 is SGHVS and CDR2 FQNEAQ. The CDR3 contains 16 residues. This CDR3 is CTSSSRTGASGNTIYF. The DNA of the CDR3 is TGTACCAGCAGCTCCCGGACAGGCGCTTCTGGAAACACCATATATTTT. The full variable domain, in which reference TRBV7-8 and TRBJ1-3 provide the parts outside the CDR3, is GAGVSQSPRYKVAKRGQDVALRCDPISGHVSLFWYQQALGQGPEFLTYFQNEAQLDKSGLPSDRFFAERPEGSVSTLKIQRTQQEDSAVYLCTSSSRTGASGNTIYFGEGSWLTVV.

This chain links TRBV5-1 with TRBJ2-1; no firm D call. The CDR3 sequence is 14 residues long. Germline values: CDR1 SGHRS, CDR2 YFSETQ. Trimming removed 1 base from V and 0 bases from J, with 5 bases in between. The chain's CDR3 is CASSLQSSYNEQFF. CDR3 DNA: TGCGCCAGCAGCTTGCAGAGCTCCTACAATGAGCAGTTCTTC. Full variable domain (outside the CDR3, taken from reference TRBV5-1 and TRBJ2-1): KAGVTQTPRYLIKTRGQQVTLSCSPISGHRSVSWYQQTPGQGLQFLFEYFSETQRNKGNFPGRFSGRQFSNSRSEMNVSTLELGDSALYLCASSLQSSYNEQFFGPGTRLTVL.

This clone appeared a single time. The rearrangement links TRBV7-3 to TRBJ2-5; D uncertain. From germline, CDR1 is SGHTA and CDR2 FQGTGA. Trimming stripped 2 bases from V and 0 bases from J, with 16 bases between. CDR3 length: 17 residues. The DNA for the CDR3 is TGTGCCAGCAGCTTAGGTCTTCGTTTTGACAACCAAGAGACCCAGTACTTC. Its protein is CASSLGLRFDNQETQYF.

The chain couples TRBV19 to TRBJ1-5; the D gene is possibly TRBD1 (5 bases). The CDR3 is made up of 16 amino acids. The V and J ends lost 5 bases and 4 bases respectively, with 18 bases between them. CDR1 and CDR2 (germline): LNHDA, SQIVND (reference sequence). The CDR3 DNA reads as TGTGCCAGTAGTGGGGGGGGTCGAGGAAGGAATCAGCCCCAGCATTTT. Amino acids: CASSGGGRGRNQPQHF.

The chain recombines TRBV6-6 with TRBJ1-2; no clear D gene. This CDR3 region has 14 residues. V gave up 7 bases and J gave up 4 bases, with 16 bases separating them. The germline gives CDR1 MNHNY, CDR2 SVGAGI (reference sequence). CDR3 in DNA: TGTGCCAGCAACTCGAATACCGCTCTCTATGGCTACACCTTC. Protein sequence: CASNSNTALYGYTF.

J is TRBJ1-4 and V is TRBV9, with D unresolved. The V end was cut by 0 bases, the J end by 0 bases, with 6 bases between. Per the germline V gene, CDR1 is SGDLS and CDR2 is YYNGEE. The CDR3 runs to 15 residues. CDR3 region: CASSVGSPTNEKLFF. CDR3 DNA: TGTGCCAGCAGCGTAGGCAGTCCAACTAATGAAAAACTGTTTTTT. The full variable domain, completed using reference TRBV9 and TRBJ1-4, is DSGVTQTPKHLITATGQRVTLRCSPRSGDLSVYWYQQSLDQGLQFLIQYYNGEERAKGNILERFSAQQFPDLHSELNLSSLELGDSALYFCASSVGSPTNEKLFFGSGTQLSVL.

The DNA for the CDR3 is TGTGCCAGTAGTCACACCCAGGCCGGAAACACCATATATTTT. It codes for CASSHTQAGNTIYF. V and J are TRBV19 and TRBJ1-3; no clear D. Germline V gene sequence: CDR1 LNHDA, CDR2 SQIVND (reference sequence). CDR3 length equals 14 residues. Trimming stripped 5 bases from V and 4 bases from J, with 12 bases between.

CDR3 residues: CASSLAILAGGRGETQYF. The DNA for the CDR3 is TGTGCCAGCAGCTTAGCGATACTAGCGGGGGGCCGGGGGGAGACCCAGTACTTC. The chain joins TRBV7-9 to TRBJ2-5; 12 positions match TRBD2. The trim removed 0 bases at V and 5 bases at J, leaving 10 bases unmatched. Germline lookup yields CDR1 SEHNR and CDR2 FQNEAQ (reference sequence). The CDR3 spans 18 residues.

The chain couples TRBV5-8 to TRBJ1-5; D is unclear. V was cut by 0 bases and J by 0 bases, with 7 bases left in between. This CDR3 is built from 15 residues. Germline CDR1 and CDR2: SGHTS and YDEGEE. CDR3 in amino acids: CASSLGQVSNQPQHF. In DNA form, the CDR3 reads TGTGCCAGCAGCTTGGGGCAGGTTAGCAATCAGCCCCAGCATTTT.

The V and J genes are TRBV6-5 and TRBJ2-2; D is possibly TRBD1 or TRBD2 (5 bases each). Germline loops: CDR1 MNHEY, CDR2 SVGAGI. The CDR3 is made up of 15 amino acids. Trimming cost V 8 bases and J 5 bases, with 18 bases left between them. The DNA of the CDR3 is TGTGCCAGCCGGCGAGGGACCGCGGATACCGGGGAGCTGTTTTTT. This codes for CASRRGTADTGELFF.

The genes are TRBV16 and TRBJ2-7, with D perhaps TRBD1 (7 bases). The germline gives CDR1 KGHSY, CDR2 FQNENV. The V gene lost 4 bases and the J gene lost 3 bases, with 13 bases spanning the gap. The CDR3 totals 14 residues. The CDR3 coding sequence is TGTGCCAGCAGCCGCAACCAGGGGGGCTACGAGCAGTACTTC. As protein: CASSRNQGGYEQYF.

The rearrangement uses TRBV27 and TRBJ2-7; D not certain. Trimming took 7 bases from V and 7 from J, leaving 14 bases between them. Looked up from germline, CDR1 is MNHEY and CDR2 is SMNVEV (reference sequence). The CDR3 has 12 amino acids. CDR3: CASISLQREQYF. The CDR3 nucleotides are TGTGCCAGCATCTCCCTACAACGGGAGCAGTACTTC.

The chain employs TRBV19 and TRBJ2-1; TRBD2 aligns across 8 bases. Per the germline V gene, CDR1 is LNHDA and CDR2 is SQIVND (reference sequence). V trimming: 7 bases; J trimming: 3 bases; junction bases outside the gene matches: 2. The CDR3 has 13 amino acids. The CDR3 nucleotides are TGTGCCAGTAAAGCGGGAGTCTACAATGAGCAGTTCTTC. This gives the protein CASKAGVYNEQFF.

The chain carries TRBV7-3 and TRBJ2-2, with TRBD1 as a possible D gene (6 bases). V was shortened by 1 base and J by 0 bases, with 9 bases between the two germline ends. This CDR3 spans 16 amino acids. Germline CDR1 is SGHTA and CDR2 is FQGTGA. CDR3 sequence reads: CASSLRQAANTGELFF. The CDR3 DNA follows: TGTGCCAGCAGCTTAAGACAGGCCGCGAACACCGGGGAGCTGTTTTTT.

This chain links TRBV18 with TRBJ1-4; D uncertain. The V and J ends lost 3 bases and 7 bases respectively, with 12 bases between them. Per germline, CDR1 KGHSH and CDR2 LQKENI. The CDR3 is 14 amino acids. The CDR3 reads CASSPSGSGEKLFF. The DNA of the CDR3 is TGTGCCAGCTCACCCTCGGGGAGCGGTGAAAAACTGTTTTTT.

This chain connects TRBV11-2 to TRBJ2-3, with unresolved D. The ends were cut back, 3 bases at V and 3 bases at J, with 10 bases in the middle. The CDR3 is 14 amino acids. The germline V gene has CDR1 SGHAT and CDR2 FQNNGV. CDR3 coding DNA: TGTGCCAGCAGCTTTCAACCGCGGACAGATACGCAGTATTTT. Its protein is CASSFQPRTDTQYF.

This chain links TRBV25-1 with TRBJ1-1; 10 positions agree with TRBD1. After removal of 2 bases from V and 9 bases from J, the junction contained 6 bases not matched to a gene. The CDR3 contains 14 residues. CDR1 is MGHDK and CDR2 is SYGVNS in the germline V gene. The CDR3 is CASSEPRDRGKAFF. DNA of the CDR3: TGTGCCAGCAGTGAACCCCGGGACAGGGGAAAAGCTTTCTTT.

The V gene is TRBV6-9, the J gene TRBJ2-7; the D is unclear. V lost 4 bases, J lost 10 bases, and 14 bases lay in between. CDR1 and CDR2 from the germline V gene are MNHGY and SVAAGI. The CDR3 contains 12 residues. CDR3 coding DNA: TGTGCCAGCAGTTCCCGTCGGTCGTTCCAGTACTTC. Translated, it gives CASSSRRSFQYF.